The sequence of this TCR beta chain was determined in a study of response to subunit inactivated influenza vaccine. MiXCR was run by TCRdb on the RT-PCR reads, yielding one entry per CDR3 protein. The sample has some 640,000 distinct CDR3 sequences, approximately 15% seen once. This clonotype was seen more than once but under ten times. Its antigen is as yet unknown. In germline, CDR1 is SGHVS, CDR2 FNYEAQ. V was trimmed by 5 bases and J by 5 bases, leaving 13 bases between them. The CDR3 is made up of 14 amino acids. Regarding the study as a whole: New T cells are recruited in small numbers by each seasonal influenza vaccination, according to the authors' suggestion.

J is TRBJ2-4 and V is TRBV7-6; possible D gene TRBD2, 6 bases. The sequence was obtained from a man aged 45-65 years who received an inactivated influenza vaccine. The sequences come from PBMCs from blood, collected less than 15 days before vaccination. The CDR3: CASSPGLPQNIQYF. In nucleotides, the CDR3 is TGTGCCAGCAGCCCGGGACTCCCTCAAAACATTCAGTACTTC.